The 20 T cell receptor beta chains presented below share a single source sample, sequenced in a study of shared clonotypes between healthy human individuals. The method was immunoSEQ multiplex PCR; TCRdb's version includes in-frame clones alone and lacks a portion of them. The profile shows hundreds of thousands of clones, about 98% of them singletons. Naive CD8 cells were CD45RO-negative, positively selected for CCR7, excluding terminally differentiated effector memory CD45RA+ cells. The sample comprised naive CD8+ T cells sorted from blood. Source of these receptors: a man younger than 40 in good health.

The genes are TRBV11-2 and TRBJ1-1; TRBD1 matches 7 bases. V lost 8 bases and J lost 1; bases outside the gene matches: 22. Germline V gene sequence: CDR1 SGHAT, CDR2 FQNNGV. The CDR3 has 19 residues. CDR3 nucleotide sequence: TGTGCCAGCCATTTACGCCAGTTCATAGGACAGGCAGGGAACACTGAAGCTTTCTTT. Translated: CASHLRQFIGQAGNTEAFF. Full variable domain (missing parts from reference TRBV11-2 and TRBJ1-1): EAGVAQSPRYKIIEKRQSVAFWCNPISGHATLYWYQQILGQGPKLLIQFQNNGVVDDSQLPKDRFSAERLKGVDSTLKIQPAKLEDSAVYLCASHLRQFIGQAGNTEAFFGQGTRLTVV.

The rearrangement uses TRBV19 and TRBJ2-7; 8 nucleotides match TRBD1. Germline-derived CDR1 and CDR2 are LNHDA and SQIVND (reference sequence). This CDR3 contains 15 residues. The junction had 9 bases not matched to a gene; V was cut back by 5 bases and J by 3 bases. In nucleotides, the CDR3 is TGTGCCAGTAGTCCAGGACAGGGTCTACTCTACGAGCAGTACTTC. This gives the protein CASSPGQGLLYEQYF.

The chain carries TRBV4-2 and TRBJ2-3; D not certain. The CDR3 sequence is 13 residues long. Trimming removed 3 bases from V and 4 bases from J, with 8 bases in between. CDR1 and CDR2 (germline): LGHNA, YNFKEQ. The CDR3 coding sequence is TGTGCCAGCAGCCATGGGAAGCCAGATACGCAGTATTTT. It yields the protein CASSHGKPDTQYF.

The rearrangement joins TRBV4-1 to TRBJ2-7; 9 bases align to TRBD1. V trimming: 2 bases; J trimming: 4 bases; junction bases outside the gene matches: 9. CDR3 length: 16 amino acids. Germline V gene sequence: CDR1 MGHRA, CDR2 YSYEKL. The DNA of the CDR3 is TGCGCCAGCAGCCAACCCCGGGACAGGGCCAGTTACGAGCAGTACTTC. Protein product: CASSQPRDRASYEQYF.

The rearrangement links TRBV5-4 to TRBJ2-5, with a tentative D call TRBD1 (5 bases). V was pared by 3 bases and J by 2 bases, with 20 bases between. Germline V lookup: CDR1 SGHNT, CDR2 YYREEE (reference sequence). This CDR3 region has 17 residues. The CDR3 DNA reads TGTGCCAGCAGCTACAAAAGCGCAGGGCTTGGGCAAGAGACCCAGTACTTC. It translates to CASSYKSAGLGQETQYF.

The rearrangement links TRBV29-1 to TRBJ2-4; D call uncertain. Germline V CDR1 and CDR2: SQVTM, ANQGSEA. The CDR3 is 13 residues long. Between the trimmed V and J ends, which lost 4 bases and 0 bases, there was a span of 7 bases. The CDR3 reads CSVVPIAKNIQYF. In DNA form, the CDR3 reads TGCAGCGTTGTCCCAATAGCCAAAAACATTCAGTACTTC.

The DNA of the CDR3 is TGTGCCAGCAGTTTAGGGGGTCCCCCCTACGAGCAGTACTTC. Translated, it gives CASSLGGPPYEQYF. The rearrangement links TRBV27 to TRBJ2-7; D may match TRBD1 or TRBD2 (5 bases each). The CDR3 is 14 residues long. V was trimmed by 2 bases and J by 2 bases, leaving 10 bases between them. Germline V gene lookup returns CDR1 MNHEY and CDR2 SMNVEV (reference sequence).

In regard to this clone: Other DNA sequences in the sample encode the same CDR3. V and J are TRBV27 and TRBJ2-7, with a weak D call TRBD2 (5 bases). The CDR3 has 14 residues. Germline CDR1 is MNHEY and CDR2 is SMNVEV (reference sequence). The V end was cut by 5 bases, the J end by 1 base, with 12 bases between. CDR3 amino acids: CASSPQGLSYEQYF. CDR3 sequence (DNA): TGTGCCAGCAGTCCCCAAGGACTTTCCTACGAGCAGTACTTC.

CDR3 nucleotide sequence: TGTGCCAGCAGCTTGGTCCTGGCAGGCGCCCGGGGGGCCAACGTCCTGACTTTC. Translated, it gives CASSLVLAGARGANVLTF. The chain employs TRBV5-6 and TRBJ2-6; D call uncertain. Between the trimmed V and J ends, which lost 0 bases and 4 bases, there was a span of 17 bases. The length of the CDR3 is 18 residues. CDR1 and CDR2 (germline): SGHDT, YYEEEE.

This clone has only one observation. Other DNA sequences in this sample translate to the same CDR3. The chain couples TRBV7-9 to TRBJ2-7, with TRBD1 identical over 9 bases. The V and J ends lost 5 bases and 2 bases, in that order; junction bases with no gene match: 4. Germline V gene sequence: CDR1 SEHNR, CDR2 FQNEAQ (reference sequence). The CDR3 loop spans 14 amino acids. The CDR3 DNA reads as TGTGCCAGCAGCCCCCGGGACAGGGCCTACGAGCAGTACTTC. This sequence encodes CASSPRDRAYEQYF.

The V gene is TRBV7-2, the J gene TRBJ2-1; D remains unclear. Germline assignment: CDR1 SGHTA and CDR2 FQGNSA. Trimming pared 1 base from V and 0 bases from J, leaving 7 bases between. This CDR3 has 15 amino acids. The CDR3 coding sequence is TGTGCCAGCAGCTTAGGGCTGGGCTCCTACAATGAGCAGTTCTTC. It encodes CASSLGLGSYNEQFF.

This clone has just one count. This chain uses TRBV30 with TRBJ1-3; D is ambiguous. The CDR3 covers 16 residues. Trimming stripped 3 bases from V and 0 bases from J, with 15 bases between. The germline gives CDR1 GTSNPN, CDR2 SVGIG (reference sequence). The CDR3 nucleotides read TGTGCCTGGAGACGAAAGTCCAGTCACTCTGGAAACACCATATATTTT. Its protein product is CAWRRKSSHSGNTIYF.

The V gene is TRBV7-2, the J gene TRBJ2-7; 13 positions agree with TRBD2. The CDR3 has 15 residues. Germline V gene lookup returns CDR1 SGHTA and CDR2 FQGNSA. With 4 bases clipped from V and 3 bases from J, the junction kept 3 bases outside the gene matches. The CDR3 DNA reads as TGTGCCAGCAGCTCCCGGACTAGCGGGAGCTACGAGCAGTACTTC. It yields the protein CASSSRTSGSYEQYF.

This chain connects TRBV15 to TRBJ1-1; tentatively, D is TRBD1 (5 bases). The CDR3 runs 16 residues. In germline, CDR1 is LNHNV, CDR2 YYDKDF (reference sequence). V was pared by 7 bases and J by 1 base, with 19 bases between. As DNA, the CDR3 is TGTGCCACCAAAGCTAGCAGGACAACAGGGAACACTGAAGCTTTCTTT. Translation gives CATKASRTTGNTEAFF.

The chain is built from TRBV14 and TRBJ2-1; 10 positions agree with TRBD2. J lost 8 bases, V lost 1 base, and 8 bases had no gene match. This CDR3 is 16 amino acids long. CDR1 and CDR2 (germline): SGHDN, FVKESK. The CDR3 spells CASSQVVSGRSHEQFF. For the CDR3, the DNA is TGTGCCAGCAGCCAAGTTGTTAGCGGGAGGAGCCATGAGCAGTTCTTC.

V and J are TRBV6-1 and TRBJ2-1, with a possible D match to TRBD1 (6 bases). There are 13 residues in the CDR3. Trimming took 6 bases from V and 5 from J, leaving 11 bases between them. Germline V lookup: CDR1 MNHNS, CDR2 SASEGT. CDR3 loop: CASRNGQNNEQFF. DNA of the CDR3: TGTGCCAGCAGAAATGGACAGAACAATGAGCAGTTCTTC.

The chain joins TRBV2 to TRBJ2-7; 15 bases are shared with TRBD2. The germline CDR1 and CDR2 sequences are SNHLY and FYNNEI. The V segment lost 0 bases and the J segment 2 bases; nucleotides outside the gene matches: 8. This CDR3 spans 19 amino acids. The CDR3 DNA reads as TGTGCCAGCAGTGAAGCGATGGGGACTAGCGGGAGGCCAACCTACGAGCAGTACTTC. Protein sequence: CASSEAMGTSGRPTYEQYF.

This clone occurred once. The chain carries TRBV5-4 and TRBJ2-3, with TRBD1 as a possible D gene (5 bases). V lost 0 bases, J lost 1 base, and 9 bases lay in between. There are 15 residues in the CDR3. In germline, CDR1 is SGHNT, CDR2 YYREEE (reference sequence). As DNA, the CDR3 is TGTGCCAGCAGCTTGGCAGGGCAGGGCACAGATACGCAGTATTTT. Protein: CASSLAGQGTDTQYF.

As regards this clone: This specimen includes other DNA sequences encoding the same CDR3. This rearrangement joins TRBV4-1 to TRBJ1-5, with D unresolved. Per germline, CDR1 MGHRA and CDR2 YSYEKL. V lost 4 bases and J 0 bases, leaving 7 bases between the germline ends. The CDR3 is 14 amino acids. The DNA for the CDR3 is TGCGCCAGCAGCCCCAGTTATAGCAATCAGCCCCAGCATTTT. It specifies CASSPSYSNQPQHF.

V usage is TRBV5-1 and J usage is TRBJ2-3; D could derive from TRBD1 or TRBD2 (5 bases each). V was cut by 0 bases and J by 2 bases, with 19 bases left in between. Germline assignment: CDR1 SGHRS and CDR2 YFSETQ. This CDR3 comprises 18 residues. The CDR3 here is CASSLAGQDERNTDTQYF. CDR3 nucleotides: TGCGCCAGCAGCTTGGCTGGACAAGATGAGCGGAACACAGATACGCAGTATTTT.